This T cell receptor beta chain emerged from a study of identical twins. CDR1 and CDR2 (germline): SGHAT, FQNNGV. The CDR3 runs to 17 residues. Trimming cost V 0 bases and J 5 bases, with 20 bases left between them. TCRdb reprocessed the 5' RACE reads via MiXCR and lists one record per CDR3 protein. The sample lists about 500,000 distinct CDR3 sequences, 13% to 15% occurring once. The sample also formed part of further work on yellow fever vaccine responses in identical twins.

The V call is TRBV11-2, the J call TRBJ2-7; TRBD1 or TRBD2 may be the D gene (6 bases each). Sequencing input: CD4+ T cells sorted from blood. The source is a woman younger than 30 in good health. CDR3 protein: CASSLEGGRHRIHEQYF. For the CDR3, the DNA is TGTGCCAGCAGCTTAGAAGGGGGGCGGCATCGGATCCACGAGCAGTACTTC.